Each of the 29 T cell receptor beta chains below was sequenced from the same sample in a study of shared clonotypes between healthy human individuals. Only in-frame clones appear in the TCRdb table, and some are missing; sequencing was by immunoSEQ multiplex PCR. This table holds 2 million to 2.5 million clones, over 85% found once. The sample comprised naive CD4+ T cells from PBMCs. Subset noted: CD45RA+ positively selected. Receptors originate from a man younger than 35 in good health. Some clones in this sample may be carry-over from other donors' samples.

The J gene is TRBJ2-6, the V gene TRBV18; D perhaps matches TRBD2 (5 bases). CDR3 length equals 17 residues. Germline assignment: CDR1 KGHSH and CDR2 LQKENI. V was trimmed by 6 bases and J by 0 bases, leaving 15 bases between them. The CDR3 bases are TGTGCCAGCTCGCTCATACCCGGGAACTCTGGGGCCAACGTCCTGACTTTC. Protein: CASSLIPGNSGANVLTF.

The V gene is TRBV19, the J gene TRBJ1-2; 7 positions agree with TRBD1. CDR1 and CDR2 from the germline V gene are LNHDA and SQIVND (reference sequence). J gave up 6 bases and V 4 bases, and 5 bases lay outside the gene matches. The CDR3 is 13 amino acids. The CDR3 protein is CASSTDRSDGYTF. The CDR3 region has the DNA TGTGCCAGTAGTACGGACAGGAGTGATGGCTACACCTTC.

This rearrangement joins TRBV11-1 to TRBJ2-7, with D hard to call. The CDR3 sequence is 14 residues long. Germline CDR1 is SGHAT and CDR2 is FQDESV (reference sequence). Deletions cut 4 bases from V and 0 bases from J, with 10 bases between. Here the CDR3 DNA reads TGTGCCAGCAGCTCGTCCTTGAGCTCCTACGAGCAGTACTTC. It yields the protein CASSSSLSSYEQYF.

The chain has TRBV28 and TRBJ1-2; perhaps TRBD1 as D (6 bases). Germline CDR1 reads MDHEN; CDR2 reads SYDVKM. The V gene lost 8 bases and the J gene lost 8 bases, with 15 bases spanning the gap. The CDR3 runs to 12 residues. The CDR3 loop reads CASHGGAGGYTF. The CDR3 DNA sequence: TGTGCCAGCCACGGGGGGGCTGGAGGCTACACCTTC.

The chain combines TRBV11-3 with TRBJ1-3, with 8 bases that match TRBD1. V dropped 4 bases and J dropped 4; count of bases not matched to a gene: 6. The germline V gene encodes CDR1 SGHNT and CDR2 YENEEA. CDR3 length: 15 amino acids. CDR3 in amino acids: CASSYRTGRGNTIYF. The CDR3 DNA reads TGTGCCAGCAGCTATCGGACAGGGAGGGGAAACACCATATATTTT.

The chain couples TRBV7-9 to TRBJ2-5, with 7 bases identical to TRBD1. Near its end, the DNA agrees better with TRBJ2-7, so the J call may be wrong. Germline V gives CDR1 SEHNR, CDR2 FQNEAQ (reference sequence). This CDR3 is 16 amino acids long. The CDR3 DNA reads TGTGCCAGCAATCCGGGACAGCGAAAGTCCTCCTACGAGCAGTACTTC. Translating gives CASNPGQRKSSYEQYF.

The rearrangement joins TRBV6-5 to TRBJ1-1, with a possible D match to TRBD1 (5 bases). The CDR3 runs 14 residues. The germline V and J ends were trimmed by 6 bases and 3 bases, with 14 bases remaining between them. In germline, CDR1 is MNHEY, CDR2 SVGAGI. DNA for the CDR3: TGTGCCAGCAGAGGACACCTTGGGGACACTGAAGCTTTCTTT. Protein product: CASRGHLGDTEAFF.

The chain's CDR3 is CASSQAGGHGESSYNEQFF. CDR3 in DNA: TGCGCCAGCAGCCAAGCGGGGGGACACGGGGAGAGCTCCTACAATGAGCAGTTCTTC. The V call is TRBV4-1, the J call TRBJ2-1; tentative D call: TRBD2 (7 bases). Germline assignment: CDR1 MGHRA and CDR2 YSYEKL. Trimming shortened V by 1 base and J by 0 bases, and 19 bases separated the two germline ends. This CDR3 spans 19 amino acids.

This clone has a handful of counts. This sample also contains other DNA sequences that code for the same CDR3. V gene TRBV2 combines with J gene TRBJ1-2; no firm D call. The germline V and J ends were trimmed by 1 base and 6 bases, with 0 bases remaining between them. CDR3 size: 10 residues. Germline V gene lookup returns CDR1 SNHLY and CDR2 FYNNEI. The CDR3 DNA follows: TGTGCCAGCAGTGAAGATGGCTACACCTTC. Translating it yields CASSEDGYTF.

The chain joins TRBV28 to TRBJ1-1; no clear D. Trimming stripped 4 bases from V and 8 bases from J, with 20 bases between. Germline loops: CDR1 MDHEN, CDR2 SYDVKM. The CDR3 runs to 15 residues. CDR3: CASSSTSRGQEEAFF. The DNA of the CDR3 is TGTGCCAGCAGTTCAACTTCCCGCGGGCAGGAAGAAGCTTTCTTT.

To note about this clone: The sample holds other DNA sequences that translate to the same CDR3. This chain links TRBV28 with TRBJ2-3, with no clear D. Germline CDR1 is MDHEN and CDR2 is SYDVKM. The V end was cut by 6 bases, the J end by 3 bases, with 4 bases between. The CDR3 has 11 residues. As DNA, the CDR3 is TGTGCCAGCAGGCGTACAGATACGCAGTATTTT. Encoded protein: CASRRTDTQYF.

The rearrangement links TRBV28 to TRBJ2-1; TRBD1 matches at 9 bases. CDR1 is MDHEN and CDR2 is SYDVKM in the germline V gene. There are 16 residues in the CDR3. Trimming cost V 6 bases and J 0 bases; bases outside gene matches: 6. CDR3 nucleotide sequence: TGTGCCAGCAGGTTGTACAGGGGGCACTCCTACAATGAGCAGTTCTTC. It is translated as CASRLYRGHSYNEQFF. The full variable domain, rest sourced from reference TRBV28 and TRBJ2-1, is DVKVTQSSRYLVKRTGEKVFLECVQDMDHENMFWYRQDPGLGLRLIYFSYDVKMKEKGDIPEGYSVSREKKERFSLILESASTNQTSMYLCASRLYRGHSYNEQFFGPGTRLTVL.

The chain employs TRBV7-9 and TRBJ2-7; 12 nucleotides agree with TRBD2. The CDR3 is 15 residues long. Germline CDR1 reads SEHNR; CDR2 reads FQNEAQ (reference sequence). Losses at the gene ends were 5 bases for V and 3 bases for J; bases not matched to a gene: 5. The CDR3 DNA reads TGTGCCAGCAGCCCGGGACTAGCGGGCTACTACGAGCAGTACTTC. Translating gives CASSPGLAGYYEQYF.

The rearrangement uses TRBV2 and TRBJ2-7, with D possibly matching TRBD2 (6 bases). The V end lost 6 bases, the J end lost 6 bases, and 21 bases lay between the germline ends. The CDR3 sequence is 15 residues long. Germline V CDR1 and CDR2: SNHLY, FYNNEI. In nucleotides, the CDR3 is TGTGCCAGCAGGGCAGGGACGGTGACCGGGGGCGAGCAGTACTTC. It encodes CASRAGTVTGGEQYF.

Points on this clone: This CDR3 is also generated by other DNA sequences in the sample. J is TRBJ2-3 and V is TRBV7-2, with TRBD1 matching 8 bases. CDR1 is SGHTA and CDR2 is FQGNSA in the germline V gene. The CDR3 covers 16 residues. With V trimmed by 0 bases and J by 1 base, 3 bases remained unmatched. CDR3 sequence (DNA): TGTGCCAGCAGCTTAGCCCTGACAGGGGGCACAGATACGCAGTATTTT. This encodes CASSLALTGGTDTQYF.

The chain couples TRBV11-2 to TRBJ2-2; TRBD1 matches at 8 bases. V shed 5 bases, J shed 8 bases, and the junction held 19 bases outside the gene matches. Germline CDR1 is SGHAT and CDR2 is FQNNGV. The CDR3 contains 18 residues. CDR3 sequence reads: CASSRRGPAGPRPGELFF. The CDR3 nucleotides read TGTGCCAGCAGCCGCAGGGGGCCTGCGGGACCTCGGCCGGGGGAGCTGTTTTTT.

This clone has only one observation. The rearrangement links TRBV5-1 to TRBJ2-3, with 9 bases aligning to TRBD1. V shed 0 bases and J 1 base; nucleotides not matched to a gene: 6. The CDR3 consists of 17 residues. Germline CDR1 and CDR2: SGHRS and YFSETQ. CDR3 amino acids: CASSLGRTGEGTDTQYF. The CDR3 DNA sequence: TGCGCCAGCAGCTTGGGGCGGACAGGGGAAGGCACAGATACGCAGTATTTT.

The chain recombines TRBV9 with TRBJ2-2; a possible D gene is TRBD2 (7 bases). The germline V gene has CDR1 SGDLS and CDR2 YYNGEE. V was cut by 3 bases and J by 6 bases, with 18 bases left in between. This CDR3 comprises 16 residues. CDR3 sequence reads: CASSAQPGEGPGELFF. CDR3 sequence (DNA): TGTGCCAGCAGCGCACAACCAGGGGAGGGGCCCGGGGAGCTGTTTTTT.

Of note for this clone: The same CDR3 also results from other DNA sequences found in this sample. The V gene is TRBV5-1, the J gene TRBJ1-2, with no clear D. V gave up 0 bases and J gave up 2 bases, with 8 bases separating them. Looked up from germline, CDR1 is SGHRS and CDR2 is YFSETQ. This CDR3 is 14 amino acids long. The CDR3 bases are TGCGCCAGCAGCTTGGGGAGGGAAAACTATGGCTACACCTTC. Translating it yields CASSLGRENYGYTF.

This chain uses TRBV5-1 with TRBJ2-7, with 7 bases identical to TRBD2. Unmatched junction bases numbered 12, after V lost 3 bases and J lost 3 bases. Germline CDR1 reads SGHRS; CDR2 reads YFSETQ. The length of the CDR3 is 16 residues. The CDR3 loop reads CASSSLGGSGFYEQYF. The DNA for the CDR3 is TGCGCCAGCAGCTCACTTGGTGGTAGCGGGTTCTACGAGCAGTACTTC.

This sequence joins TRBV27 and TRBJ1-1; no clear D gene. The V gene's germline CDR1 is MNHEY and CDR2 SMNVEV (reference sequence). This CDR3 has 12 residues. V gave up 6 bases and J gave up 5 bases, with 10 bases separating them. CDR3 region: CASSSTRTEAFF. Written as DNA, the CDR3 is TGTGCCAGCAGCTCCACAAGGACTGAAGCTTTCTTT.

The chain has TRBV28 and TRBJ1-3, with D perhaps matching TRBD1 (5 bases). Deletions cut 8 bases from V and 0 bases from J, with 11 bases between. Germline V gene sequence: CDR1 MDHEN, CDR2 SYDVKM. The CDR3 is made up of 14 amino acids. CDR3 coding DNA: TGTGCCAGCGGATGGGGGAGCTCTGGAAACACCATATATTTT. It is translated as CASGWGSSGNTIYF. Variable domain in full (rest from reference TRBV28 and TRBJ1-3): DVKVTQSSRYLVKRTGEKVFLECVQDMDHENMFWYRQDPGLGLRLIYFSYDVKMKEKGDIPEGYSVSREKKERFSLILESASTNQTSMYLCASGWGSSGNTIYFGEGSWLTVV.

This chain connects TRBV18 to TRBJ1-2; TRBD1 matches at 7 bases. The CDR3 length is 13 residues. The germline CDR1 and CDR2 sequences are KGHSH and LQKENI. Germline trimming cut 6 bases from V and 8 bases from J; bases unmatched to any gene: 9. CDR3 region: CASSPTGEVGYTF. DNA for the CDR3: TGTGCCAGCTCTCCCACAGGGGAGGTAGGCTACACCTTC.

The V call is TRBV9, the J call TRBJ2-7, with TRBD1 matching over 9 bases. This CDR3 region has 14 residues. Per germline, CDR1 SGDLS and CDR2 YYNGEE. The V gene end was trimmed by 4 bases and the J gene end by 2 bases; junction bases not matched to a gene: 4. The CDR3, as DNA: TGTGCCAGCAGCTCTGGACAGGGGACCTACGAGCAGTACTTC. The encoded protein is CASSSGQGTYEQYF. The full variable domain, its missing parts supplied by reference TRBV9 and TRBJ2-7, is DSGVTQTPKHLITATGQRVTLRCSPRSGDLSVYWYQQSLDQGLQFLIQYYNGEERAKGNILERFSAQQFPDLHSELNLSSLELGDSALYFCASSSGQGTYEQYFGPGTRLTVT.

The V and J genes are TRBV27 and TRBJ2-1; 9 bases fit TRBD1. V lost 1 base, J lost 4 bases, and 5 bases stayed unmatched. The CDR3 is 16 residues long. CDR1 MNHEY and CDR2 SMNVEV come from the germline V gene (reference sequence). DNA of the CDR3: TGTGCCAGCAGTTTATGGGGGACAGGGATTTACAATGAGCAGTTCTTC. It encodes CASSLWGTGIYNEQFF.

This chain links TRBV5-1 with TRBJ2-5, with TRBD2 matching 11 bases. Germline CDR1 SGHRS, CDR2 YFSETQ. This CDR3 comprises 18 residues. V lost 2 bases and J lost 5; bases outside the gene matches: 14. The DNA for the CDR3 is TGCGCCAGCAGCTTCATCTTCACTAGCGGGAGAGGCTACGAGACCCAGTACTTC. Protein product: CASSFIFTSGRGYETQYF.

About this clone itself: Germline is not matched at one junction end, which may reflect a read error. This same CDR3 is encoded by further DNA sequences in the sample. This chain uses TRBV7-9 with TRBJ2-7; the match to TRBD2 covers 7 bases. CDR3 length: 11 residues. CDR1 is SEHNR and CDR2 is FQNEAQ in the germline V gene (reference sequence). The CDR3 nucleotides are TGTGCCAGCAGCCTAGCGGACGAGCAGTACTTC. Protein: CASSLADEQYF.

This chain connects TRBV6-6 to TRBJ2-1; D not certain. This CDR3 has 13 residues. Germline values: CDR1 MNHNY, CDR2 SVGAGI (reference sequence). Trimming took off 5 bases at V and 3 bases at J, with 8 bases between the two ends. The CDR3 region is CASSPRLYNEQFF. The CDR3, as DNA: TGTGCCAGCAGTCCCAGGCTCTACAATGAGCAGTTCTTC.

The chain combines TRBV18 with TRBJ2-3; 13 bases line up with TRBD2. This CDR3 is 17 amino acids long. CDR1 is KGHSH and CDR2 is LQKENI in the germline V gene. After removal of 1 base from V and 4 bases from J, the junction contained 5 bases not matched to a gene. The CDR3 DNA follows: TGTGCCAGCTCACCACTTAGACTAGCGGGAGGCCCAGATACGCAGTATTTT. Translated: CASSPLRLAGGPDTQYF.